The clone carrying this T cell receptor beta chain showed up many times. Regions amplified from RNA transcripts were the TCR beta CDR3 regions. The HTBI primer set drove a first-round RT-PCR of the TCR CDR3. TCRdb fed the multiplex PCR reads into MiXCR, producing one record per CDR3 protein. Of over 250,000 distinct CDR3 sequences in the sample, around 25% were seen once. The data originate from a study of T cells in Graves' hyperthyroidism and ophthalmopathy. Germline lookup yields CDR1 SGHRS and CDR2 YFSETQ. Trimming removed 3 bases at V and 4 bases at J, with 19 bases between. The CDR3 length is 16 residues. PBMCs were collected from a 10 ml volume of fresh peripheral blood.

The chain links TRBV5-1 to TRBJ1-2, with a weak D call TRBD1 (5 bases). This TCR came from a middle-aged man with Graves' hyperthyroidism that later progressed to Graves' ophthalmopathy. Sequencing was performed on blood. Here the CDR3 DNA reads TGCGCCAGCAGCTGGCGGGGAGAGCCGGGGGGCTATGGCTACACCTTC. This codes for CASSWRGEPGGYGYTF.